This TCR beta chain was retrieved from a study of cytomegalovirus exposure and HLA in healthy donors. The sample holds one count of this clone. Germline loops: CDR1 SNHLY, CDR2 FYNNEI. The CDR3 consists of 15 residues. The ends lost 4 bases at V and 5 bases at J; junction bases unmatched: 8. The PCR was carried out with 60 Vbeta primers and 13 Jbeta primers. Some clones are missing from TCRdb's copy, which holds only in-frame ones; the method was immunoSEQ multiplex PCR. Of 200,000 to 250,000 clones in the sample, 83% were seen once. The sample was PBMCs. This clonotype originated in a girl between 10 and 17 years old in good health and CMV-seronegative. The chain has TRBV2 and TRBJ2-7, with 10 bases fitting TRBD2. This CDR3 is CASSVRLAGAHEQYF. The DNA of the CDR3 is TGTGCCAGCAGTGTTCGGCTAGCGGGAGCCCACGAGCAGTACTTC.